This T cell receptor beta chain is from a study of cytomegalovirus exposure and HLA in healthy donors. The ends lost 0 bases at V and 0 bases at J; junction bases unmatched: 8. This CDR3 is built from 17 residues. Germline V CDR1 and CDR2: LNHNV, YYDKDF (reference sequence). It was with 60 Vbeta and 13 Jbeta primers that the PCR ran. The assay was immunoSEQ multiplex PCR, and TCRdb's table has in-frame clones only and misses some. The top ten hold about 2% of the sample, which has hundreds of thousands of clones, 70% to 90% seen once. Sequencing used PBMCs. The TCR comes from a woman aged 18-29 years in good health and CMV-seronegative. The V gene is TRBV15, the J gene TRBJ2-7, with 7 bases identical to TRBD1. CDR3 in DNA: TGTGCCACCAGCAGAGATTGGGTGACAGGGACCTCCTACGAGCAGTACTTC. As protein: CATSRDWVTGTSYEQYF.